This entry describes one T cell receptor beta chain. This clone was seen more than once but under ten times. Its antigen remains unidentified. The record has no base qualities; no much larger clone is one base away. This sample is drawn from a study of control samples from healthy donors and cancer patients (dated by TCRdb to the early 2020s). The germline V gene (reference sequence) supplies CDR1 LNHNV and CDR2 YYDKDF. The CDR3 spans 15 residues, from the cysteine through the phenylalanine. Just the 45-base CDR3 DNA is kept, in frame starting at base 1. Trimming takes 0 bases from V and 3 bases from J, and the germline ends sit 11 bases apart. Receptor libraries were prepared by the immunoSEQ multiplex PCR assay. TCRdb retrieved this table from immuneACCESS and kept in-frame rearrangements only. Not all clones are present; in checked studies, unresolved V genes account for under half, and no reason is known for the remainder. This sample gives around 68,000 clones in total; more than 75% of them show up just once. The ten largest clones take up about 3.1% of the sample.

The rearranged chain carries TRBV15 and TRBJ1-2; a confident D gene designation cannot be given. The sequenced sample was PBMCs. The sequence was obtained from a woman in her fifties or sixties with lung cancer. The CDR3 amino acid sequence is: CATSRDIVAYYGYTF. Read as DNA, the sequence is TGTGCCACCAGCAGAGATATAGTGGCTTACTATGGCTACACCTTC.